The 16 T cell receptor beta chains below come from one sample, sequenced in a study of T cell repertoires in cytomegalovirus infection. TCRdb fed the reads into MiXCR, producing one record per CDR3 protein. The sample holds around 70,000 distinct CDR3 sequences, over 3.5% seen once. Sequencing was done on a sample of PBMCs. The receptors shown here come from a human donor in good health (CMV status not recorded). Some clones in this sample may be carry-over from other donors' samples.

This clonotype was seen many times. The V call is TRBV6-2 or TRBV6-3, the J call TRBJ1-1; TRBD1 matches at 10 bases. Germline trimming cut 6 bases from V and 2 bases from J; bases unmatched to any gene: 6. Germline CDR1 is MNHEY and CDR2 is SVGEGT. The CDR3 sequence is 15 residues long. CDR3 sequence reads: CASRTGGLGNTEAFF. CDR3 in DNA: TGTGCCAGCAGGACAGGGGGCTTGGGAAACACTGAAGCTTTCTTT.

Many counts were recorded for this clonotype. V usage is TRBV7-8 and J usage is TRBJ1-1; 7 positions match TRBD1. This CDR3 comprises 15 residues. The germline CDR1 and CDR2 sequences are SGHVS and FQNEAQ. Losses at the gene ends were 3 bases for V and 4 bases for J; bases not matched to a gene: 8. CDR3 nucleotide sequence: TGTGCCAGCAGCTTTTTCGACAGGGAGGTCACTGAAGCTTTCTTT. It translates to CASSFFDREVTEAFF.

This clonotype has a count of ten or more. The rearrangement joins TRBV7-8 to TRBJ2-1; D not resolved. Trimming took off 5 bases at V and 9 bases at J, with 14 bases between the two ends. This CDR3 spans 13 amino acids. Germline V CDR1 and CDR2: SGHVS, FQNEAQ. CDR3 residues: CASSAQTKLEQFF. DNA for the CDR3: TGTGCCAGCAGCGCCCAGACAAAACTTGAGCAGTTCTTC. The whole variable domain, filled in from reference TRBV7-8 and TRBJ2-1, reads GAGVSQSPRYKVAKRGQDVALRCDPISGHVSLFWYQQALGQGPEFLTYFQNEAQLDKSGLPSDRFFAERPEGSVSTLKIQRTQQEDSAVYLCASSAQTKLEQFFGPGTRLTVL.

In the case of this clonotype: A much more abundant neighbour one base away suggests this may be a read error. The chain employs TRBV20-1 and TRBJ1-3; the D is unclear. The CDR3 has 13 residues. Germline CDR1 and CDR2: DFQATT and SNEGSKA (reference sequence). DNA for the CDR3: TGCAGTGTTAGATACCCAGGCGGAAACACCATATATTTT. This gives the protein CSVRYPGGNTIYF.

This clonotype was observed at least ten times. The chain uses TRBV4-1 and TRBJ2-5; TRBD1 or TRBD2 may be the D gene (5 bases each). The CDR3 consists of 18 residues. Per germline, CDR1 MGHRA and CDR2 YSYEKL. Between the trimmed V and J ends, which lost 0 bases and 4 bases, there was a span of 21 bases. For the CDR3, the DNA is TGCGCCAGCAGCCAAGAGTCAAGACTGGGACCTGGGGGAGAGACCCAGTACTTC. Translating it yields CASSQESRLGPGGETQYF.

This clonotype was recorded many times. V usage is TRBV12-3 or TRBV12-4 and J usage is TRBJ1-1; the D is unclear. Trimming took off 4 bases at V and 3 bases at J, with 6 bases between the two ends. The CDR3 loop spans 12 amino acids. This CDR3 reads CASSSPHTEAFF. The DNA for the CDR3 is TGTGCCAGCAGTTCCCCGCACACTGAAGCTTTCTTT.

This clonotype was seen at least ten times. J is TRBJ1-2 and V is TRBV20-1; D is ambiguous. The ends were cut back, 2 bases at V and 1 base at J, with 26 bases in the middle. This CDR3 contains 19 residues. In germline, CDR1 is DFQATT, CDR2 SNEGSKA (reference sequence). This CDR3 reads CSARSLPDGRVPFNYGYTF. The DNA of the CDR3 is TGCAGTGCTAGAAGCCTACCGGACGGAAGAGTACCCTTTAACTATGGCTACACCTTC.

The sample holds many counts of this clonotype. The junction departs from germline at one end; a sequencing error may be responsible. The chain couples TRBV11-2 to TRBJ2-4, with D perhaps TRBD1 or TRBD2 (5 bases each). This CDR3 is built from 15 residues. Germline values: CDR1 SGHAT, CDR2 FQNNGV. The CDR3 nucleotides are TGTGCCAGCAGCCCCCTGAGGGGCAATAGAAACATTCAGTATTTC. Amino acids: CASSPLRGNRNIQYF.

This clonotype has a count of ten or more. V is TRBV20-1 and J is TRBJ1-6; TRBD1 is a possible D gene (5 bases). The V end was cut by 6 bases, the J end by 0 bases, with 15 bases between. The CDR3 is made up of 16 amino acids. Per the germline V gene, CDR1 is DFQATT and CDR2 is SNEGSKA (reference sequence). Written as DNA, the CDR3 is TGCAGTGCCCCTGGTAGGGGAAGCTCCTATAATTCACCCCTCCACTTT. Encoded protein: CSAPGRGSSYNSPLHF.

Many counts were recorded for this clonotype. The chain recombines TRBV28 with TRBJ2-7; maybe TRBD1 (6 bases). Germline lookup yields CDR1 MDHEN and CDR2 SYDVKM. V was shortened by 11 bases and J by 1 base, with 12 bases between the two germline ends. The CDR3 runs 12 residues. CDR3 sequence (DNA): TGTGCCTGTAACAGGGTATCCTACGAGCAGTACTTC. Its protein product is CACNRVSYEQYF.

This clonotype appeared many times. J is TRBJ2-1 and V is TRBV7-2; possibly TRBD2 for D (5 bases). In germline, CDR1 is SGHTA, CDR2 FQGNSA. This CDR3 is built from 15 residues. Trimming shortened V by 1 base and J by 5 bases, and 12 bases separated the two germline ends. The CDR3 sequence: CASSLVLAGNNEQFF. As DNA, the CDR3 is TGTGCCAGCAGCTTAGTTCTCGCGGGTAACAATGAGCAGTTCTTC. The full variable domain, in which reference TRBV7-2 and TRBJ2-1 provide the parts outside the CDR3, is GAGVSQSPSNKVTEKGKDVELRCDPISGHTALYWYRQSLGQGLEFLIYFQGNSAPDKSGLPSDRFSAERTGGSVSTLTIQRTQQEDSAVYLCASSLVLAGNNEQFFGPGTRLTVL.

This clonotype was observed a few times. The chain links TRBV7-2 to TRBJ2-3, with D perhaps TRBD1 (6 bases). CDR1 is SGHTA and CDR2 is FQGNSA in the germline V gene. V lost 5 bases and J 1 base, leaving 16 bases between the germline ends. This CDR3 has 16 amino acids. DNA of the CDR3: TGTGCCAGCAGCCATACCCCCGGACAGCGCACAGATACGCAGTATTTT. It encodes CASSHTPGQRTDTQYF.

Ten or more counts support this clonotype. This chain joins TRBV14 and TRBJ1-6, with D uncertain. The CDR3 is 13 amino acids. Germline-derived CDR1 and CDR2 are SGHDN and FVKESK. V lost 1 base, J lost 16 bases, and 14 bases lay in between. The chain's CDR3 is CASSQGRRKGLHF. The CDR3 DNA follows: TGTGCCAGCAGCCAAGGACGGAGAAAGGGACTCCACTTT.

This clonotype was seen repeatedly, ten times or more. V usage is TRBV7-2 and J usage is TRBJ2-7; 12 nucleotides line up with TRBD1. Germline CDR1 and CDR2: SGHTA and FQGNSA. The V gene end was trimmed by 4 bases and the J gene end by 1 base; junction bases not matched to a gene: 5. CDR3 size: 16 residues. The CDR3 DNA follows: TGTGCCAGCAGCTCCCCGGGACAGGGGGCATCCTACGAGCAGTACTTC. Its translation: CASSSPGQGASYEQYF. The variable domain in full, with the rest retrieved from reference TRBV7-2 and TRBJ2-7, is GAGVSQSPSNKVTEKGKDVELRCDPISGHTALYWYRQSLGQGLEFLIYFQGNSAPDKSGLPSDRFSAERTGGSVSTLTIQRTQQEDSAVYLCASSSPGQGASYEQYFGPGTRLTVT.

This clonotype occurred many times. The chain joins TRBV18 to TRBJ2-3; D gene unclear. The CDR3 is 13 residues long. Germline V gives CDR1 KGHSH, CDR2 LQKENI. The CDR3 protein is CAASLGNTDTQYF. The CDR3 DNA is TGTGCGGCCTCCTTGGGGAACACAGATACGCAGTATTTT.

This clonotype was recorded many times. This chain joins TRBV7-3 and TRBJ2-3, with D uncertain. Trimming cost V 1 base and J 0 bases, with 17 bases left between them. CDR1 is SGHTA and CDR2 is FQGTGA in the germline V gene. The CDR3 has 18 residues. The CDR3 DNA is TGTGCCAGCAGCTTAAAAGCGAAGCGACCCACTAGCACAGATACGCAGTATTTT. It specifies CASSLKAKRPTSTDTQYF.